This T cell receptor beta chain is from a study of blood T cell repertoires in COVID-19. Study-level background: Specimens from acute and convalescent COVID-19 originated in the United States, Italy and Spain. PBMCs, B-cell-depleted T cells, or T cells provided the cDNA or gDNA that made up the material.

The length of the CDR3 is 16 residues. V lost 2 bases and J lost 4; bases outside the gene matches: 1. The germline gives CDR1 MNHEY, CDR2 SVGAGI. Source study methods: Estimation of nucleated cell counts relied on the amplification of reference gene primers. Assay: immunoSEQ multiplex PCR; the TCRdb copy retains only in-frame clones and omits some. V and J calls and clone size are given by that table; D and trimming were obtained from the DNA. The profile shows about 280,000 clones, more than 85% of them singletons. The genes are TRBV6-5 and TRBJ2-3; 15 nucleotides agree with TRBD2. Sequenced: peripheral blood. This sequence originates from a man aged 40-49 years with acute or convalescent COVID-19. DNA of the CDR3: TGTGCCAGCAGTTACGGGACTAGCGGGGGGCCAGATACGCAGTATTTT. This sequence encodes CASSYGTSGGPDTQYF.